This T cell receptor (beta chain) originates from a study of T-cell reconstitution after alpha-beta-depleted transplantation in children. General observations from the study: In patients about two months after transplant, alpha-beta T cells reportedly arose from several hundred expanded graft clones. The main origin of T-cell counts and diversity one year after transplant was newly produced T cells. From surviving recipient T cells and thymic progenitors came the high day-60 TCRbeta diversity observed in some patients.

In its sample, this clonotype was seen many times. Its specificity is unknown. TCRbeta library construction was performed incorporating unique molecular identifiers. MiXCR, run by TCRdb on the PCR reads, gives a single entry per CDR3 protein. The repertoire holds about 300,000 distinct CDR3 sequences, with just over 7.5% as singletons. The receptor's source is a female patient younger than 10 who had a stem cell transplant for Fanconi anemia, so the T cells may come from the graft donor. The source was peripheral blood, collected 360 days after TCRalphabeta/CD19-depleted stem cell transplant.

The CDR3 sequence: CASSLRDTIYF. DNA of the CDR3: TGTGCCAGCAGTCTACGGGACACCATATATTTT. The rearrangement links TRBV25-1 to TRBJ1-3, with D unclear. The V gene's germline CDR1 is MGHDK and CDR2 SYGVNS. Trimming shortened V by 5 bases and J by 8 bases, and 7 bases separated the two germline ends. The CDR3 totals 11 residues.